These 6 T cell receptor beta chains originate from one sample sequenced in a study of shared clonotypes between healthy human individuals. The repertoire was sequenced with immunoSEQ multiplex PCR; TCRdb's copy has only in-frame clones and lacks some. This sample has 1,500,000 or so clones, with roughly 97% found just once. Sequences were obtained from naive CD4+ T cells sorted from blood. Documented subset: CD45RA+ positively selected. These receptors came from a man aged 25 to 40 in good health.

The chain couples TRBV28 to TRBJ2-7, with a weak D call TRBD2 (5 bases). The CDR3 runs 12 residues. With 8 bases removed from V and 10 bases from J, the gap between germline ends came to 18 bases. CDR1 and CDR2 from the germline V gene are MDHEN and SYDVKM. The CDR3 coding sequence is TGTGCCAGCGGCCTGGGAAGGAGCGGACAGTACTTC. It yields the protein CASGLGRSGQYF. The complete variable domain, with remaining parts taken from reference TRBV28 and TRBJ2-7, reads DVKVTQSSRYLVKRTGEKVFLECVQDMDHENMFWYRQDPGLGLRLIYFSYDVKMKEKGDIPEGYSVSREKKERFSLILESASTNQTSMYLCASGLGRSGQYFGPGTRLTVT.

This chain joins TRBV7-2 and TRBJ2-1, with D maybe TRBD2 (7 bases). The V end was cut by 2 bases, the J end by 1 base, with 18 bases between. The CDR3 extends over 18 amino acids. From germline, CDR1 is SGHTA and CDR2 FQGNSA. DNA for the CDR3: TGTGCCAGCAGCTTATCCGGGGGGCGGGAGTATTCCTACAATGAGCAGTTCTTC. This sequence encodes CASSLSGGREYSYNEQFF. The full variable domain, its missing parts supplied by reference TRBV7-2 and TRBJ2-1, is GAGVSQSPSNKVTEKGKDVELRCDPISGHTALYWYRQSLGQGLEFLIYFQGNSAPDKSGLPSDRFSAERTGGSVSTLTIQRTQQEDSAVYLCASSLSGGREYSYNEQFFGPGTRLTVL.

The J gene is TRBJ2-7, the V gene TRBV4-2; tentative D call: TRBD2 (6 bases). The CDR3 loop spans 16 amino acids. Trimming removed 2 bases from V and 5 bases from J, with 19 bases in between. CDR1 and CDR2 from the germline V gene are LGHNA and YNFKEQ. The chain's CDR3 is CASSQRVGGERNEQYF. In nucleotides, the CDR3 is TGTGCCAGCAGCCAAAGGGTGGGGGGTGAAAGAAACGAGCAGTACTTC.

This chain joins TRBV18 and TRBJ1-1; tentatively, D is TRBD1 (5 bases). Germline V gene sequence: CDR1 KGHSH, CDR2 LQKENI. This CDR3 region has 16 residues. Trimming removed 3 bases at V and 1 base at J, with 15 bases between. The CDR3 coding sequence is TGTGCCAGCTCACCCTACGTAAGGGGTACGAACACTGAAGCTTTCTTT. This codes for CASSPYVRGTNTEAFF.

About this clone itself: This CDR3 is also generated by other DNA sequences in the sample. The CDR3 sequence: CASSLRGGYTF. The CDR3 region has the DNA TGTGCCAGCAGTCTACGTGGTGGCTACACCTTC. The chain recombines TRBV28 with TRBJ1-2; unclear D gene. The CDR3 runs to 11 residues. Deletions cut 5 bases from V and 7 bases from J, with 8 bases between. The germline V gene has CDR1 MDHEN and CDR2 SYDVKM.

J is TRBJ2-1 and V is TRBV7-9; a weak D match, TRBD2 (7 bases). The germline V gene has CDR1 SEHNR and CDR2 FQNEAQ (reference sequence). CDR3 size: 18 residues. Deletions cut 4 bases from V and 0 bases from J, with 19 bases between. This CDR3 reads CASSSGGLAVSSYNEQFF. The CDR3 region has the DNA TGTGCCAGCAGCTCCGGGGGGCTAGCGGTAAGCTCCTACAATGAGCAGTTCTTC.